This T cell receptor (beta chain) emerged from a study of OX40 agonist ivuxolimab in advanced cancers. In the study overall: Patients were under 90% male with ages roughly 23 to 79, mean about 65. Study-wide results and caveats: The mean number of expanded clones was higher in CD8+ T cells than in CD4+. Within 6 weeks, CD4+ and CD8+ blood T cells expanded clonally at 0.1 to 3.0 mg/kg. The antigens recognized by the expanded peripheral T cells, that is their antigen specificity, were not determined.

Libraries were prepared by immunoSEQ multiplex PCR; TCRdb keeps only in-frame clonotypes and omits some of them. The sample shows around 68,000 clones, under 95% of them seen only once. Per the germline V gene, CDR1 is MNHNS and CDR2 is SASEGT. The CDR3 length is 15 residues. V shed 2 bases, J shed 3 bases, and the junction held 6 bases outside the gene matches. A word on this clone: Its antigen is unidentified.

The chain employs TRBV6-1 and TRBJ2-7; TRBD2 aligns across 8 bases. The sequence derives from an adult with an advanced solid tumor such as melanoma, head and neck, liver or kidney cancer. Here the sequenced sample was CD4+ or CD8+ T cells sorted from blood, taken in a trial of the OX40 agonist ivuxolimab. The CDR3 reads CASSESGSFNYEQYF. CDR3 DNA: TGTGCCAGCAGTGAAAGCGGGAGTTTTAACTACGAGCAGTACTTC.